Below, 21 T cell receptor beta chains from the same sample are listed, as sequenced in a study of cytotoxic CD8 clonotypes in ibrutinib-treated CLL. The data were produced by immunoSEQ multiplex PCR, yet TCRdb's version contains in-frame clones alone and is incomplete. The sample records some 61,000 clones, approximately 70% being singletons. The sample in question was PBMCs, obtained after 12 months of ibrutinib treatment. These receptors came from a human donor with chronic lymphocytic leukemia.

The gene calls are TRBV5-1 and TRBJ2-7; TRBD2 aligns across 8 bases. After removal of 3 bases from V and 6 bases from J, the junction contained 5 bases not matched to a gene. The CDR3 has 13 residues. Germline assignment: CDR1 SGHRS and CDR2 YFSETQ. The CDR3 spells CASSSGGVAEQYF. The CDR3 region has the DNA TGCGCCAGCAGCTCGGGGGGGGTCGCCGAGCAGTACTTC.

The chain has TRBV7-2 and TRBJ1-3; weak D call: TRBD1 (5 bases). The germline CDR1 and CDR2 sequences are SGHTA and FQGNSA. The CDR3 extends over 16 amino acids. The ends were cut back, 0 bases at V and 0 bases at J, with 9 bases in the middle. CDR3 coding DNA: TGTGCCAGCAGCTTAGCCCAGGGAAGCTCTGGAAACACCATATATTTT. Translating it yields CASSLAQGSSGNTIYF. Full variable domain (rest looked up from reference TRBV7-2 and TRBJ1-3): GAGVSQSPSNKVTEKGKDVELRCDPISGHTALYWYRQSLGQGLEFLIYFQGNSAPDKSGLPSDRFSAERTGGSVSTLTIQRTQQEDSAVYLCASSLAQGSSGNTIYFGEGSWLTVV.

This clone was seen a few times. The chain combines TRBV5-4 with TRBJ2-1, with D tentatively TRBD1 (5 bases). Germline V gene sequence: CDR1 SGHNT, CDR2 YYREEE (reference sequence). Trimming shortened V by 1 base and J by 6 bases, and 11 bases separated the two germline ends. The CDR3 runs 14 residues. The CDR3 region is CASSLPTGSNEQFF. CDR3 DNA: TGTGCCAGCAGCTTGCCTACAGGTTCCAATGAGCAGTTCTTC.

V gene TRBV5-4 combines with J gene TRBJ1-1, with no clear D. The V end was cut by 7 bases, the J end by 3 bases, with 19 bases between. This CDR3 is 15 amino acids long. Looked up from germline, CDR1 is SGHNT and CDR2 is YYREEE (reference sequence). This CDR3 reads CASFSSEGLHTEAFF. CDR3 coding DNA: TGTGCCAGCTTCTCTTCGGAGGGCTTGCACACTGAAGCTTTCTTT. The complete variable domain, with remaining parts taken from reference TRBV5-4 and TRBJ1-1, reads ETGVTQSPTHLIKTRGQQVTLRCSSQSGHNTVSWYQQALGQGPQFIFQYYREEENGRGNFPPRFSGLQFPNYSSELNVNALELDDSALYLCASFSSEGLHTEAFFGQGTRLTVV.

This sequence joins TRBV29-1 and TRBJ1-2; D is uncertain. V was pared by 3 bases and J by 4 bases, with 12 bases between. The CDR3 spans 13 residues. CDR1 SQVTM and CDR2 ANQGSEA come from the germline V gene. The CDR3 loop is CSVEGQSFYGYTF. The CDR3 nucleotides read TGCAGCGTTGAGGGTCAGAGCTTCTATGGCTACACCTTC.

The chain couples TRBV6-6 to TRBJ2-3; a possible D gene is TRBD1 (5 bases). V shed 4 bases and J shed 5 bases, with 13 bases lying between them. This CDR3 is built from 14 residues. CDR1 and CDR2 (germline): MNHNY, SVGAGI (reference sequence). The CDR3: CASSSLRRGDTQYF. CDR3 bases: TGTGCCAGCAGTTCTCTGCGTAGGGGAGATACGCAGTATTTT.

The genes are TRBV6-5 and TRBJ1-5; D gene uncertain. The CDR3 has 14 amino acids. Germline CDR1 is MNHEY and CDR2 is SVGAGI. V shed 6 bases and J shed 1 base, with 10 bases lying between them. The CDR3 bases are TGTGCCAGCAGGGGCGGATCAAGCAATCAGCCCCAGCATTTT. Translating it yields CASRGGSSNQPQHF.

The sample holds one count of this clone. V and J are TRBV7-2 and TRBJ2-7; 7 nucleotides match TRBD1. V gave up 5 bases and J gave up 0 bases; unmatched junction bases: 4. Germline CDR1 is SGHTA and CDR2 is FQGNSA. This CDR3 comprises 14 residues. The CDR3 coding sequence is TGTGCCAGCAGCACCGACAGGGTCTCCTACGAGCAGTACTTC. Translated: CASSTDRVSYEQYF. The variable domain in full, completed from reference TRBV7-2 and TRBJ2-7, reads GAGVSQSPSNKVTEKGKDVELRCDPISGHTALYWYRQSLGQGLEFLIYFQGNSAPDKSGLPSDRFSAERTGGSVSTLTIQRTQQEDSAVYLCASSTDRVSYEQYFGPGTRLTVT.

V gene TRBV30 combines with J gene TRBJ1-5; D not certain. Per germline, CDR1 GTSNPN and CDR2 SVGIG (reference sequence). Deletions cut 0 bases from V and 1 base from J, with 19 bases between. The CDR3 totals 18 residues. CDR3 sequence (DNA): TGTGCCTGGAGTGTACCCAGGCACCCCGTCGAAAGCAATCAGCCCCAGCATTTT. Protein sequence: CAWSVPRHPVESNQPQHF.

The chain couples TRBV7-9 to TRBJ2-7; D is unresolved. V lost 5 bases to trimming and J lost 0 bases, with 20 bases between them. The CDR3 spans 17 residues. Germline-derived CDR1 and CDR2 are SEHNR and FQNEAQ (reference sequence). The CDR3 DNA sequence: TGTGCCAGCAGCCCCATACAATTCTCAGCGAACTCCTACGAGCAGTACTTC. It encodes CASSPIQFSANSYEQYF.

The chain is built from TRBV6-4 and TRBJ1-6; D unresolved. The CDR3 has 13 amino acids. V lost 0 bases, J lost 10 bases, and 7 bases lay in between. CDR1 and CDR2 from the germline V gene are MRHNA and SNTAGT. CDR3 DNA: TGTGCCAGCAGTGACTCGAGAGGGTCACCCCTCCACTTT. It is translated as CASSDSRGSPLHF.

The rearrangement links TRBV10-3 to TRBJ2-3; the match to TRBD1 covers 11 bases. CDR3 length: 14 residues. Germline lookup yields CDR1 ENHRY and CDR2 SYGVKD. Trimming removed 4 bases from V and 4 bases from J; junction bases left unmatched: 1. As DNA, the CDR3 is TGTGCCATCAGTGGGACAGGGGGCGCAGATACGCAGTATTTT. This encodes CAISGTGGADTQYF.

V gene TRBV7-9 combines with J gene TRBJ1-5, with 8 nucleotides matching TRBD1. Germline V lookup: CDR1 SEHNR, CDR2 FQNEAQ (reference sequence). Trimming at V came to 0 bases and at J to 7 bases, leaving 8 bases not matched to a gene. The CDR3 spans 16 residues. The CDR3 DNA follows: TGTGCCAGCAGCTTAGCCAGTGGACAGGGAGGGCAGCCCCAGCATTTT. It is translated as CASSLASGQGGQPQHF.

The CDR3 protein is CASSVDHSRSREPIYF. The CDR3 DNA reads TGTGCCAGCAGCGTAGACCACAGCCGGTCGAGGGAACCCATATATTTT. V and J are TRBV9 and TRBJ1-3, with unresolved D. This CDR3 is 16 amino acids long. The V gene lost 0 bases and the J gene lost 11 bases, with 21 bases spanning the gap. Germline V gene sequence: CDR1 SGDLS, CDR2 YYNGEE. Full variable domain (remainder filled in from reference TRBV9 and TRBJ1-3): DSGVTQTPKHLITATGQRVTLRCSPRSGDLSVYWYQQSLDQGLQFLIQYYNGEERAKGNILERFSAQQFPDLHSELNLSSLELGDSALYFCASSVDHSRSREPIYFGEGSWLTVV.

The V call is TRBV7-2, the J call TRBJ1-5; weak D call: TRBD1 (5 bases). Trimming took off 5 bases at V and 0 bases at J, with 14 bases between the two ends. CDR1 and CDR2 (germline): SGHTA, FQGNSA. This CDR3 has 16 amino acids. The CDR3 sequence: CASSLGRTNSNQPQHF. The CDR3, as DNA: TGTGCCAGCAGCCTCGGCCGGACAAATAGCAATCAGCCCCAGCATTTT.

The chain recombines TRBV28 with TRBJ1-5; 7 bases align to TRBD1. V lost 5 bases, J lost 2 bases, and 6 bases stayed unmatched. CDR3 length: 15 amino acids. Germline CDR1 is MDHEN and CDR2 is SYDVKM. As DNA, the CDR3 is TGTGCCAGCAGTCTCCGGGACAGCCGCAATCAGCCCCAGCATTTT. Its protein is CASSLRDSRNQPQHF.

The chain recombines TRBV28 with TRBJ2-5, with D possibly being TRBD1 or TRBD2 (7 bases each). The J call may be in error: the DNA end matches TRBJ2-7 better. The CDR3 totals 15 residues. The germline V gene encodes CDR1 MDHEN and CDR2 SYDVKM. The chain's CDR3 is CASSLLGGGRNEQYF. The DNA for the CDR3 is TGTGCCAGCAGTTTACTGGGAGGGGGCAGAAACGAGCAGTACTTC.

Here the CDR3 DNA reads TGTGCCAGCAGCCCACGGGGCGGACCTAGCACAGATACGCAGTATTTT. Encoded protein: CASSPRGGPSTDTQYF. This rearrangement joins TRBV9 to TRBJ2-3; D assignment may be TRBD1 or TRBD2 (5 bases each). Per the germline V gene, CDR1 is SGDLS and CDR2 is YYNGEE. The CDR3 has 16 residues. Trimming took off 4 bases at V and 0 bases at J, with 15 bases between the two ends.

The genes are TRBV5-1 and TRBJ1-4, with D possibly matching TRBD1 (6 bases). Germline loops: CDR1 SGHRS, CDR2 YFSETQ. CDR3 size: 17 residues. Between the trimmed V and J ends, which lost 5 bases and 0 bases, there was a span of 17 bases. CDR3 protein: CASRPRGAGATNEKLFF. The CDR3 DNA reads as TGCGCCAGCAGACCCCGGGGGGCAGGGGCAACTAATGAAAAACTGTTTTTT.

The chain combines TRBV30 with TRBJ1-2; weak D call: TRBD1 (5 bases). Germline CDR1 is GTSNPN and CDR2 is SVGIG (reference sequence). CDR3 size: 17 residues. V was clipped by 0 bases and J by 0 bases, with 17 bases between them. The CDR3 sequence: CAWSVPGPAPANYGYTF. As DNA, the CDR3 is TGTGCCTGGAGTGTCCCAGGGCCCGCCCCGGCTAACTATGGCTACACCTTC.

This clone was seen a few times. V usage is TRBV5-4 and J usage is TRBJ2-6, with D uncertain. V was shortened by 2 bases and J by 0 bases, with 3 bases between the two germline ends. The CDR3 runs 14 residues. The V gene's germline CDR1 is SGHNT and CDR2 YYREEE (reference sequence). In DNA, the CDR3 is TGTGCCAGCAGCTTACTCTCTGGGGCCAACGTCCTGACTTTC. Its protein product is CASSLLSGANVLTF.